Listed here are 27 T cell receptor beta chains from one sample, sequenced in a study of long-term antiretroviral therapy in people with HIV. Researchers ran immunoSEQ v3.0 at survey level. Some clones are missing from TCRdb's copy, which holds only in-frame ones; the method was immunoSEQ multiplex PCR. This table holds tens of thousands of clones, 75% to 85% found once. This specimen consisted of unsorted PBMCs, obtained 0.3 years after starting antiretroviral therapy. Every receptor here comes from a man aged 18 to 35 with HIV.

The chain links TRBV11-2 to TRBJ2-3, with a weak D call TRBD2 (7 bases). The CDR3 has 16 residues. Trimming shortened V by 2 bases and J by 9 bases, and 21 bases separated the two germline ends. Germline assignment: CDR1 SGHAT and CDR2 FQNNGV. The CDR3 sequence: CASSLTRGGAGGTQYF. CDR3 nucleotides: TGTGCCAGCAGCTTAACCAGGGGCGGGGCCGGGGGGACGCAGTATTTT.

The chain employs TRBV28 and TRBJ2-7, with D unresolved. Trimming cost V 5 bases and J 0 bases, with 14 bases left between them. The length of the CDR3 is 15 residues. Germline V gene sequence: CDR1 MDHEN, CDR2 SYDVKM. The CDR3 spells CASSPVYLSSYEQYF. The CDR3 bases are TGTGCCAGCAGTCCAGTCTACTTAAGCTCCTACGAGCAGTACTTC.

This chain links TRBV19 with TRBJ2-2; possibly TRBD2 for D (5 bases). The CDR3 consists of 16 residues. V lost 4 bases to trimming and J lost 0 bases, with 12 bases between them. Germline V CDR1 and CDR2: LNHDA, SQIVND (reference sequence). CDR3 sequence (DNA): TGTGCCAGTAGTAGATACGCGGGCCCGAACACCGGGGAGCTGTTTTTT. It specifies CASSRYAGPNTGELFF.

The CDR3 spells CASSPRQGSGYTF. The CDR3 DNA follows: TGTGCCAGCAGCCCCCGCCAGGGAAGTGGCTACACCTTC. V usage is TRBV7-9 and J usage is TRBJ1-2; D is perhaps TRBD1 (5 bases). Germline V gene lookup returns CDR1 SEHNR and CDR2 FQNEAQ (reference sequence). The CDR3 covers 13 residues. The ends were cut back, 5 bases at V and 7 bases at J, with 14 bases in the middle.

This rearrangement joins TRBV2 to TRBJ1-5; weak D call: TRBD1 (6 bases). V was clipped by 6 bases and J by 6 bases, with 15 bases between them. This CDR3 contains 14 residues. The germline V gene encodes CDR1 SNHLY and CDR2 FYNNEI. CDR3 amino acids: CASRQGNSVQPQHF. The CDR3 DNA sequence: TGTGCCAGCAGACAGGGTAATTCAGTTCAGCCCCAGCATTTT.

The genes are TRBV5-6 and TRBJ1-1, with a tentative D call TRBD1 (6 bases). This CDR3 has 12 amino acids. V was trimmed by 3 bases and J by 10 bases, leaving 13 bases between them. The V gene's germline CDR1 is SGHDT and CDR2 YYEEEE. The CDR3 coding sequence is TGTGCCAGCAGCTCACAGGGTTCGAGAGCTTTCTTT. Its translation is CASSSQGSRAFF.

The V and J genes are TRBV18 and TRBJ1-5; D perhaps matches TRBD1 (5 bases). Trimming shortened V by 2 bases and J by 7 bases, and 12 bases separated the two germline ends. Germline V gives CDR1 KGHSH, CDR2 LQKENI. This CDR3 contains 14 residues. The CDR3 protein is CASSPDGAGQPQHF. CDR3 nucleotide sequence: TGTGCCAGCTCACCAGACGGGGCTGGCCAGCCCCAGCATTTT.

This chain links TRBV27 with TRBJ2-7, with D maybe TRBD2 (6 bases). Germline V gives CDR1 MNHEY, CDR2 SMNVEV (reference sequence). The CDR3 has 14 amino acids. V dropped 2 bases and J dropped 5 bases, with 13 bases sitting between them. CDR3 sequence (DNA): TGTGCCAGCAGTTTACATGGCGGGGAACACGAGCAGTACTTC. This sequence encodes CASSLHGGEHEQYF.

The V gene is TRBV18, the J gene TRBJ1-2, with D perhaps TRBD1 (5 bases). CDR3 length equals 16 residues. The V end lost 0 bases, the J end lost 3 bases, and 14 bases lay between the germline ends. Germline V gene data show CDR1 as KGHSH and CDR2 as LQKENI. The CDR3 is CASSPPWEGTYYGYTF. Here the CDR3 DNA reads TGTGCCAGCTCACCACCTTGGGAGGGGACCTACTATGGCTACACCTTC.

This rearrangement joins TRBV2 to TRBJ2-1, with unresolved D. The germline V gene encodes CDR1 SNHLY and CDR2 FYNNEI. Trimming shortened V by 6 bases and J by 5 bases, and 11 bases separated the two germline ends. The CDR3 has 13 amino acids. The CDR3: CASRQDGDNEQFF. The CDR3 DNA follows: TGTGCCAGCAGGCAAGACGGAGACAATGAGCAGTTCTTC.

The chain combines TRBV11-2 with TRBJ2-1; 10 bases match TRBD2. The CDR3 sequence is 16 residues long. The trim removed 2 bases at V and 4 bases at J, leaving 5 bases unmatched. Per the germline V gene, CDR1 is SGHAT and CDR2 is FQNNGV. CDR3 region: CASSLLTSGAYNEQFF. For the CDR3, the DNA is TGTGCCAGCAGCTTACTTACTAGCGGGGCTTACAATGAGCAGTTCTTC.

This clone was counted once. The chain links TRBV30 to TRBJ1-2; perhaps TRBD1 as D (5 bases). V lost 4 bases to trimming and J lost 8 bases, with 26 bases between them. CDR1 is GTSNPN, CDR2 SVGIG, per germline (reference sequence). The CDR3 length is 16 residues. CDR3 nucleotides: TGTGCCTGGACCAATTCATTGGGGTTGGGTCGGGGCGGCTACACCTTC. The encoded protein is CAWTNSLGLGRGGYTF.

The chain carries TRBV27 and TRBJ1-5; D is perhaps TRBD1 (5 bases). Trimming left V 3 bases short and J 4 bases short, with 7 bases between. The CDR3 extends over 13 amino acids. Germline CDR1 reads MNHEY; CDR2 reads SMNVEV (reference sequence). CDR3 region: CASSFGGNQPQHF. The CDR3 nucleotides are TGTGCCAGCAGTTTTGGGGGGAATCAGCCCCAGCATTTT.

J is TRBJ2-5 and V is TRBV6-4, with D tentatively TRBD1 (6 bases). Germline V gives CDR1 MRHNA, CDR2 SNTAGT. V was cut by 7 bases and J by 0 bases, with 15 bases left in between. The CDR3 length is 15 residues. CDR3 sequence: CASKTDEGDQETQYF. CDR3 coding DNA: TGTGCCAGCAAGACGGATGAGGGGGACCAAGAGACCCAGTACTTC.

This clone was found a few times. The chain joins TRBV27 to TRBJ2-7; 9 nucleotides line up with TRBD1. This CDR3 has 17 residues. The ends lost 3 bases at V and 2 bases at J; junction bases unmatched: 11. Germline V gene data show CDR1 as MNHEY and CDR2 as SMNVEV (reference sequence). The CDR3 is CASSLGTGRRRTYEQYF. CDR3 DNA sequence: TGTGCCAGCAGTTTGGGGACAGGGCGAAGACGGACCTACGAGCAGTACTTC.

The CDR3 reads CASSAWGGSYNSPLHF. In nucleotides, the CDR3 is TGTGCCAGCAGCGCCTGGGGGGGCTCCTATAATTCACCCCTCCACTTT. The J gene is TRBJ1-6, the V gene TRBV5-4, with D possibly TRBD1 on 5 matching bases. This CDR3 contains 16 residues. Trimming took off 4 bases at V and 0 bases at J, with 11 bases between the two ends. Germline V CDR1 and CDR2: SGHNT, YYREEE (reference sequence).

J is TRBJ1-2 and V is TRBV18; no clear D gene. The CDR3 runs to 15 residues. Trimming removed 5 bases at V and 1 base at J, with 14 bases between. Germline CDR1 reads KGHSH; CDR2 reads LQKENI. DNA of the CDR3: TGTGCCAGCTCAACTTTGCCTGGTGATAACTATGGCTACACCTTC. It yields the protein CASSTLPGDNYGYTF.

This clone was counted once. The chain uses TRBV7-2 and TRBJ2-7; weak D call: TRBD2 (5 bases). Germline loops: CDR1 SGHTA, CDR2 FQGNSA. The length of the CDR3 is 14 residues. Trimming took 3 bases from V and 6 from J, leaving 15 bases between them. CDR3 coding DNA: TGTGCCAGCAGCTTTGTGAGGGTTTGGGGCGAGCAGTACTTC. Translating it yields CASSFVRVWGEQYF.

The J gene is TRBJ1-1, the V gene TRBV25-1; no firm D call. The CDR3 is 11 residues long. Germline V gives CDR1 MGHDK, CDR2 SYGVNS. Trimming shortened V by 2 bases and J by 6 bases, and 4 bases separated the two germline ends. CDR3 sequence reads: CASSEGPEAFF. In nucleotides, the CDR3 is TGTGCCAGCAGTGAAGGTCCTGAAGCTTTCTTT.

The V call is TRBV9, the J call TRBJ2-7; tentatively, D is TRBD2 (6 bases). In germline, CDR1 is SGDLS, CDR2 YYNGEE. Trimming removed 0 bases at V and 1 base at J, with 8 bases between. This CDR3 has 14 amino acids. CDR3 region: CASSVAGASYEQYF. CDR3 DNA sequence: TGTGCCAGCAGCGTAGCGGGAGCGTCCTACGAGCAGTACTTC.

The genes are TRBV5-4 and TRBJ2-3, with 12 bases matching TRBD2. With V trimmed by 5 bases and J by 1 base, 5 bases remained unmatched. Per germline, CDR1 SGHNT and CDR2 YYREEE (reference sequence). The CDR3 has 16 residues. CDR3 nucleotides: TGTGCCAGCAGTCCAAGGACTAGCGGGGGCACAGATACGCAGTATTTT. As protein: CASSPRTSGGTDTQYF.

This clone was seen more than once but under ten times. This chain connects TRBV2 to TRBJ1-5; D is uncertain. Germline CDR1 and CDR2: SNHLY and FYNNEI. V was trimmed by 7 bases and J by 2 bases, leaving 15 bases between them. The CDR3 totals 15 residues. The CDR3 nucleotides read TGTGCCAGCAAGCCAGGCGAGATTCGCAATCAGCCCCAGCATTTT. As protein: CASKPGEIRNQPQHF.

This chain links TRBV7-6 with TRBJ2-5; D not certain. CDR3 length equals 14 residues. V was clipped by 2 bases and J by 4 bases, with 11 bases between them. Per germline, CDR1 SGHVS and CDR2 FNYEAQ. Written as DNA, the CDR3 is TGTGCCAGCAGCTTATCTGCTCCGCCAGAGACCCAGTACTTC. Translation gives CASSLSAPPETQYF.

The chain recombines TRBV18 with TRBJ2-2, with 8 bases identical to TRBD2. The CDR3 contains 15 residues. V was pared by 2 bases and J by 4 bases, with 3 bases of the junction left unmatched. The germline V gene has CDR1 KGHSH and CDR2 LQKENI. The CDR3 is CASSPGLAATGELFF. In DNA form, the CDR3 reads TGTGCCAGCTCACCAGGACTAGCAGCCACCGGGGAGCTGTTTTTT.

This chain uses TRBV6-5 with TRBJ2-7; D is undetermined. This CDR3 is 14 amino acids long. Germline V gene lookup returns CDR1 MNHEY and CDR2 SVGAGI. The V and J ends lost 6 bases and 0 bases respectively, with 12 bases between them. CDR3 in DNA: TGTGCCAGCAGCCAGACCTCAGGCTCCTACGAGCAGTACTTC. It yields the protein CASSQTSGSYEQYF.

V and J are TRBV19 and TRBJ2-5, with 12 bases identical to TRBD2. V gave up 0 bases and J gave up 5 bases; unmatched junction bases: 7. CDR1 is LNHDA and CDR2 is SQIVND in the germline V gene (reference sequence). CDR3 length: 17 residues. The CDR3 reads CASSIDRTSGRLETQYF. CDR3 DNA sequence: TGTGCCAGTAGTATAGATCGAACTAGCGGGAGGTTGGAGACCCAGTACTTC.

The rearrangement uses TRBV5-4 and TRBJ1-1, with no clear D. Trimming shortened V by 4 bases and J by 1 base, and 5 bases separated the two germline ends. CDR1 is SGHNT, CDR2 YYREEE, per germline (reference sequence). The CDR3 runs 12 residues. The CDR3 DNA sequence: TGTGCCAGCAGCCGACAGAACACTGAAGCTTTCTTT. It translates to CASSRQNTEAFF.